This entry is about one T cell receptor (beta chain). The CDR3 consists of 13 residues. Germline assignment: CDR1 KGHSH and CDR2 LQKENI. V was cut by 0 bases and J by 5 bases, with 5 bases left in between. These data belong to a study of blood T cell repertoires in COVID-19. The table came from immunoSEQ multiplex PCR; TCRdb's copy has only in-frame clones and leaves some out. The data show roughly 260,000 clones, roughly 80% seen once. All exposed participants met a person with COVID-19 within 2 weeks before entering the study. Sequenced sample: PBMCs or T cells enriched from blood (not recorded which). The clonotype originates from a woman between 35 and 50 years old who had been exposed to COVID-19. The chain uses TRBV18 and TRBJ2-1; no clear D. The CDR3: CASSPPHNNEQFF. DNA for the CDR3: TGTGCCAGCTCACCACCCCACAACAATGAGCAGTTCTTC.